The clone carrying this TCR beta chain was detected ten times or more. The TCR library protocol was used to attach unique molecular identifiers. These identifiers were attached to individual cDNA molecules. TCRdb analysed the 5' RACE reads with MiXCR anew, one entry per CDR3 protein. The data contain 40,000 to 55,000 distinct CDR3 sequences, roughly 4% of them seen just once; the ten biggest clones take up approximately 3%. These data are taken from a study of early T cells in non-severe SARS-CoV-2 infection. Study context: Sequenced bulk RNA came from whole blood that was unsorted, and chains were unpaired.

Germline V gene sequence: CDR1 LNHDA, CDR2 SQIVND (reference sequence). The CDR3 loop spans 13 amino acids. V dropped 5 bases and J dropped 9; count of bases not matched to a gene: 6. This receptor was identified in an adult who was a healthcare worker with PCR-confirmed SARS-CoV-2 infection or an uninfected control (not recorded which). The chain has TRBV19 and TRBJ2-1; 8 bases align to TRBD2. The sequenced sample consisted of whole blood. The CDR3 DNA is TGTGCCAGTAGTCCCGGGACTAGTAGTGAGCAGTTCTTC. Translated, it gives CASSPGTSSEQFF.